The entry that follows covers one T cell receptor beta chain sequence. These data come from a study of T-cell reconstitution after alpha-beta-depleted transplantation in children. The CDR3 runs to 17 residues. V dropped 4 bases and J dropped 2; count of bases not matched to a gene: 7. Germline CDR1 and CDR2: MNHEY and SVGEGT. Unique molecular identifiers were incorporated when the TCRbeta library was constructed. Each CDR3 protein is one row after TCRdb ran MiXCR on the PCR reads. The sample shows about 610,000 distinct CDR3 sequences, about 10% of them seen only once. The input for sequencing was PBMCs from the stem cell graft donor, taken from the stem cell graft. The TCR was taken from a human donor who donated a stem cell graft to a child with acute myeloid leukemia. This chain links TRBV6-2 or TRBV6-3 with TRBJ2-1, with TRBD2 matching over 11 bases. The CDR3 is CASSSSHSGRAYNEQFF. As DNA, the CDR3 is TGTGCCAGCAGTTCCTCTCATAGCGGGAGGGCCTACAATGAGCAGTTCTTC.